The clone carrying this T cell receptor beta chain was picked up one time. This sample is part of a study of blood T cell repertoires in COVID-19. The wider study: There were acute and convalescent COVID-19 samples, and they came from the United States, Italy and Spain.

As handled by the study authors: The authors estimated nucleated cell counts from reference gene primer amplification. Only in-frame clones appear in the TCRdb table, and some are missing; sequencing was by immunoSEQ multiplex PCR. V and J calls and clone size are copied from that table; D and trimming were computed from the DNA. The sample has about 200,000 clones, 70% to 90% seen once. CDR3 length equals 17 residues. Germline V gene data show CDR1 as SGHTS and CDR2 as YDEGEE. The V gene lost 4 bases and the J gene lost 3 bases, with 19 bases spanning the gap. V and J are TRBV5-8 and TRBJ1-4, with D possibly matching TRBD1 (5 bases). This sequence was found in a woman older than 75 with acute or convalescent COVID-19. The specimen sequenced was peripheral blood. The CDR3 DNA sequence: TGTGCCAGCAGCCCGGTCCAGGGACTCGCTTCTAATGAAAAACTGTTTTTT. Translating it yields CASSPVQGLASNEKLFF.